These 22 T cell receptor beta chains originate from one sample sequenced in a study of tumor-infiltrating lymphocytes in primary liver carcinoma. The source of the blood RNA was unsorted whole blood, and germline DNA was extracted as well. A primer matching the constant region was used to make TCR beta cDNA from 500 ng of total RNA. Each TCR beta library was derived from three nested multiplex PCR rounds that employed slightly modified ARM-PCR. TRBV1-TRBV30 forward primers paired with a C-beta reverse primer drove the first two PCR rounds, about 9 cycles each. TCRdb reanalysed the multiplex PCR reads using MiXCR and keeps one entry per CDR3 protein. The sample holds approximately 330,000 distinct CDR3 sequences, less than 70% seen once. Input material: peripheral blood. The source is a man aged 35-49 years with primary liver carcinoma and hepatitis B virus infection.

The table lists this clonotype with many counts. The V gene is TRBV12-3 or TRBV12-4, the J gene TRBJ1-5; 10 bases align to TRBD1. V gave up 6 bases and J gave up 7 bases; unmatched junction bases: 3. CDR3 length equals 13 residues. The CDR3 DNA reads as TGTGCCAGCAGCGGACAGGGGGGACAGCCCCAGCATTTT. Amino acids: CASSGQGGQPQHF.

Notes on this clonotype: This may come from a read error, since a much larger clone is one base off. The chain links TRBV12-3 or TRBV12-4 to TRBJ2-7, with 7 bases aligning to TRBD1. Trimming at V came to 4 bases and at J to 6 bases, leaving 9 bases not matched to a gene. The CDR3 is made up of 14 amino acids. The CDR3 DNA reads as TGTGCCAGCAGTTCCCCGGGACAGTGGGCCGAGCAGTACTTC. It codes for CASSSPGQWAEQYF.

As for this clonotype: A single base separates this from a much larger clone, so it may be a read error. This rearrangement joins TRBV6-1 to TRBJ2-3; D is perhaps TRBD1 (6 bases). In germline, CDR1 is MNHNS, CDR2 SASEGT. This CDR3 comprises 13 residues. The CDR3 DNA is TGTGCCAGAAGTGAAACAGGGACAGATACGCAGTATTTT. It codes for CARSETGTDTQYF.

Remarks on this clonotype: A much larger clone differs from this one at a single base, so this may be a read error. This chain joins TRBV6-1 and TRBJ1-5; no clear D. V dropped 2 bases and J dropped 6 bases, with 5 bases sitting between them. The CDR3 covers 12 residues. Germline assignment: CDR1 MNHNS and CDR2 SASEGT. Here the CDR3 reads CASSEFIQPQHF. The CDR3, as DNA: TGTGCCAGCAGTGAATTTATTCAGCCCCAGCATTTT.

About this clonotype itself: This clone may be a read error of a much larger clone one base away. The chain couples TRBV4-1 to TRBJ1-5; D perhaps matches TRBD1 (5 bases). The CDR3 runs to 15 residues. Germline V gene data show CDR1 as MGHRA and CDR2 as YSYEKL. CDR3 region: CTSSQGWGVNQPQHF. As DNA, the CDR3 is TGCACCAGCAGCCAGGGTTGGGGGGTAAATCAGCCCCAGCATTTT.

The chain is built from TRBV28 and TRBJ2-1, with 9 positions matching TRBD2. V gave up 6 bases and J gave up 2 bases; unmatched junction bases: 11. CDR3 length: 17 amino acids. From germline, CDR1 is MDHEN and CDR2 SYDVKM. The CDR3 reads CASSWDIAGATYNEQFF. The CDR3 region has the DNA TGTGCCAGCAGCTGGGACATAGCGGGAGCAACCTACAATGAGCAGTTCTTC.

The genes are TRBV2 and TRBJ2-3; 11 nucleotides match TRBD2. V shed 3 bases, J shed 0 bases, and the junction held 5 bases outside the gene matches. The CDR3 contains 17 residues. The germline V gene has CDR1 SNHLY and CDR2 FYNNEI. CDR3 DNA: TGTGCCAGCAGTGAGATAGCGGGAGGGAAAAGCACAGATACGCAGTATTTT. It translates to CASSEIAGGKSTDTQYF.

With regard to this clonotype: No conserved phenylalanine or tryptophan is present at the end of the CDR3, so a read error is the likely explanation. The chain links TRBV11-2 to TRBJ2-7; no clear D gene. The CDR3 runs to 13 residues. Germline CDR1 reads SGHAT; CDR2 reads FQNNGV. The CDR3, as DNA: TGTGCCAGCAGCTTAATACGGAACTACGGGCAGTACCTC. Its translation is CASSLIRNYGQYL.

For this clonotype: Given a much more abundant clone one base away, this may be a read error. As the CDR3 is not closed by the conserved phenylalanine or tryptophan, this likely results from a read error. The V call is TRBV6-5, the J call TRBJ1-2, with 8 bases lining up with TRBD1. The CDR3 sequence is 14 residues long. CDR1 and CDR2 from the germline V gene are MNHEY and SVGAGI. Trimming took 6 bases from V and 8 from J; bases not matched to a gene: 11. The CDR3 region is CASSPNQGAEGYTC. Written as DNA, the CDR3 is TGTGCCAGCAGCCCCAACCAGGGGGCCGAAGGCTACACCTGC.

The table lists this clonotype with a few counts. A read error may explain this, as a much larger clone is one base away. The chain joins TRBV6-2 or TRBV6-3 to TRBJ1-5; D perhaps matches TRBD1 (6 bases). CDR3 length: 13 residues. CDR1 and CDR2 from the germline V gene are MNHEY and SVGEGT. The DNA of the CDR3 is TGTGCCAGCACTTACGGGACCGGGACAACCCTTCTTTTT. Protein sequence: CASTYGTGTTLLF.

This clonotype was found many times. V and J are TRBV11-3 and TRBJ2-2; a possible D gene is TRBD2 (6 bases). The CDR3 runs to 14 residues. The germline V and J ends were trimmed by 1 base and 3 bases, with 6 bases remaining between them. The germline CDR1 and CDR2 sequences are SGHNT and YENEEA. The CDR3 nucleotides read TGTGCCAGCAGCTTAGCGGGAGACACCGGGGAGCTGTTTTTT. Its protein product is CASSLAGDTGELFF. Filled out from reference TRBV11-3 and TRBJ2-2, the complete variable domain reads EAGVVQSPRYKIIEKKQPVAFWCNPISGHNTLYWYLQNLGQGPELLIRYENEEAVDDSQLPKDRFSAERLKGVDSTLKIQPAELGDSAVYLCASSLAGDTGELFFGEGSRLTVL.

This clonotype was counted a few times. The V gene is TRBV6-4, the J gene TRBJ1-4; 10 nucleotides match TRBD1. There are 13 residues in the CDR3. Losses at the gene ends were 9 bases for V and 6 bases for J; bases not matched to a gene: 4. CDR1 is MRHNA and CDR2 is SNTAGT in the germline V gene. DNA of the CDR3: TGTGCCAGGAACGGGACAGGGGATGAAAAACTGTTTTTT. Its protein product is CARNGTGDEKLFF.

This clonotype was seen many times. V and J are TRBV29-1 and TRBJ2-3; 9 nucleotides agree with TRBD2. Germline assignment: CDR1 SQVTM and CDR2 ANQGSEA. CDR3 length equals 18 residues. Unmatched junction bases numbered 18, after V lost 4 bases and J lost 4 bases. In DNA, the CDR3 is TGCAGCGTTGCAAGTCTTTTGCTAGCGGGACCAATGGCAGATACGCAGTATTTT. Translating it yields CSVASLLLAGPMADTQYF.

V and J are TRBV11-2 and TRBJ2-7; 7 positions match TRBD1. The CDR3 totals 14 residues. CDR1 and CDR2 (germline): SGHAT, FQNNGV. Trimming cost V 6 bases and J 6 bases; bases outside gene matches: 11. DNA for the CDR3: TGTGCCAGCAGTTTTACAGGGGCTCGTAGCGAGCAGTACTTC. Encoded protein: CASSFTGARSEQYF.

Turning to this clonotype: A much bigger clone sits one base away, suggesting this may be a read error. This sequence joins TRBV5-1 and TRBJ2-1, with unresolved D. CDR1 is SGHRS, CDR2 YFSETQ, per germline. The CDR3 has 14 residues. V was clipped by 2 bases and J by 9 bases, with 15 bases between them. CDR3: CASSFGYSRSEQFF. As DNA, the CDR3 is TGCGCCAGCAGCTTTGGTTATAGCCGCAGTGAGCAGTTCTTC.

Turning to this clonotype: A single base separates this from a much larger clone, so it may be a read error. The chain couples TRBV6-5 to TRBJ1-6, with D tentatively TRBD1 (5 bases). From germline, CDR1 is MNHEY and CDR2 SVGAGI. The CDR3 length is 15 residues. CDR3 sequence reads: CASSYEQGLNSPHHF. The CDR3 DNA follows: TGTGCCAGCAGTTACGAGCAGGGCCTTAATTCACCCCACCACTTT.

The V gene is TRBV11-2, the J gene TRBJ1-4; D not resolved. The CDR3 is 13 residues long. The V end was cut by 5 bases, the J end by 7 bases, with 11 bases between. The germline gives CDR1 SGHAT, CDR2 FQNNGV. The CDR3 here is CASSERLGEKLFF. The CDR3 coding sequence is TGTGCCAGCAGCGAGCGGCTGGGTGAAAAACTGTTTTTT. Full variable domain (missing parts from reference TRBV11-2 and TRBJ1-4): EAGVAQSPRYKIIEKRQSVAFWCNPISGHATLYWYQQILGQGPKLLIQFQNNGVVDDSQLPKDRFSAERLKGVDSTLKIQPAKLEDSAVYLCASSERLGEKLFFGSGTQLSVL.

This clonotype has a single count. Being one base from a much bigger clone, this may be a read error. The gene calls are TRBV14 and TRBJ1-2; D gene unclear. The CDR3 loop spans 14 amino acids. The germline V gene has CDR1 SGHDN and CDR2 FVKESK. The CDR3 nucleotides read TGTGCCAGCAGCCAAGAACCGGATCCAAAGTTAGTTATCTTC. It specifies CASSQEPDPKLVIF. The full variable domain, rest sourced from reference TRBV14 and TRBJ1-2, is EAGVTQFPSHSVIEKGQTVTLRCDPISGHDNLYWYRRVMGKEIKFLLHFVKESKQDESGMPNNRFLAERTGGTYSTLKVQPAELEDSGVYFCASSQEPDPKLVIFGSGTRLTVV.

The J gene is TRBJ2-5, the V gene TRBV30; D perhaps matches TRBD1 (5 bases). This CDR3 is 12 amino acids long. Germline CDR1 and CDR2: GTSNPN and SVGIG (reference sequence). V gave up 1 base and J gave up 2 bases, with 5 bases separating them. CDR3 protein: CAWSGTQETQYF. The CDR3 region has the DNA TGTGCCTGGAGTGGGACACAAGAGACCCAGTACTTC.

As for this clonotype: With a much larger clone just one base away, this may be a read error. The rearrangement uses TRBV6-1 and TRBJ2-7, with 7 bases matching TRBD2. CDR3 size: 14 residues. The germline V gene encodes CDR1 MNHNS and CDR2 SASEGT. The CDR3 here is CTSSEVAGPYEQYF. CDR3 DNA: TGTACCAGCAGTGAAGTAGCGGGTCCGTACGAGCAGTACTTC.

The V and J genes are TRBV10-3 and TRBJ2-7; D ambiguous. The CDR3 extends over 8 amino acids. V was cut by 8 bases and J by 5 bases, with 1 base left in between. CDR1 ENHRY and CDR2 SYGVKD come from the germline V gene. The CDR3 region is CAIHEQYF. The CDR3 bases are TGTGCCATCCACGAGCAGTACTTC.

This clonotype was seen a single time. Given a much more abundant clone one base away, this may be a read error. This chain connects TRBV6-6 to TRBJ1-5, with no clear D. The CDR3 length is 13 residues. Germline loops: CDR1 MNHNY, CDR2 SVGAGI (reference sequence). The CDR3 protein is CANSYLNNQPQHF. CDR3 coding DNA: TGTGCCAACAGTTACCTGAACAATCAGCCCCAGCATTTT.